This T cell receptor beta chain came from a study of CD8+ T cells in alopecia areata. The length of the CDR3 is 14 residues. V was trimmed by 0 bases and J by 3 bases, leaving 6 bases between them. Germline V lookup: CDR1 LNHNV, CDR2 YYDKDF (reference sequence). Reverse transcribed after extraction, RNA yielded cDNA as the sequencing template. Generated by immunoSEQ multiplex PCR, the TCRdb table keeps only in-frame clones and is missing some. This table holds about 180,000 clones, 63% found once. The sequence was obtained from a human donor with alopecia areata. The source material was CD4+ T cells sorted from blood, sampled at week 0. The chain carries TRBV15 and TRBJ1-5; D gene ambiguous. CDR3: CATSRDGLNQPQHF. The DNA for the CDR3 is TGTGCCACCAGCAGAGACGGACTCAATCAGCCCCAGCATTTT.